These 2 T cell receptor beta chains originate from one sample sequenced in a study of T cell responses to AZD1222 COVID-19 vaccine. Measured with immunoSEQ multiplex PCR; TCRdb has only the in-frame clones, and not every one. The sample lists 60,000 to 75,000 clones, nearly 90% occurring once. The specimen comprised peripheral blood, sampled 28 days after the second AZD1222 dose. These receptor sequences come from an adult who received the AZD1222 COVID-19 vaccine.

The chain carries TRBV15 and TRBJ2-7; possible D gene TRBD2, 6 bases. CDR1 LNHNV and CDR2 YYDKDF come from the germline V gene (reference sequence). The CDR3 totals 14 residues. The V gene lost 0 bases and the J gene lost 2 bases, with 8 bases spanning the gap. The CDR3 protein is CATSREEGAYEQYF. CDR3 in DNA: TGTGCCACCAGCAGAGAGGAGGGAGCCTACGAGCAGTACTTC.

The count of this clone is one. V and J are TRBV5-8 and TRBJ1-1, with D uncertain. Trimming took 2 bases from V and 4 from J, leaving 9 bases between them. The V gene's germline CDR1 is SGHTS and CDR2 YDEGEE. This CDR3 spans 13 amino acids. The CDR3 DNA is TGTGCCAGCAGCTTCAGACGGCGCACTGAAGCTTTCTTT. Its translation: CASSFRRRTEAFF.